The clone carrying this T cell receptor beta chain appeared a few times. The antigen is not known. The data originate from a study of T cell responses to AZD1222 COVID-19 vaccine. Regarding the study as a whole: White British people made up most donors, females outnumbered males, and clonal diversity was possibly underestimated. Two AZD1222 administrations were followed by greater Spike-specific TCR breadth and depth.

Libraries were prepared by immunoSEQ multiplex PCR; TCRdb keeps only in-frame clonotypes and omits some of them. The sample includes 70,000 to 75,000 clones, 80% of them seen just once. After removal of 0 bases from V and 1 base from J, the junction contained 8 bases not matched to a gene. This CDR3 contains 19 residues. The V gene's germline CDR1 is LGHNA and CDR2 YSLEER. The specimen was peripheral blood, collected 28 days after the second AZD1222 dose. This chain joins TRBV4-3 and TRBJ2-7; 14 bases line up with TRBD2. This clonotype was obtained from an adult who received the AZD1222 COVID-19 vaccine. CDR3 DNA sequence: TGCGCCAGCAGCCAAGATACGGTAGGACTAGCGGGAGGATCCTACGAGCAGTACTTC. Amino acid sequence: CASSQDTVGLAGGSYEQYF.